The rows below give T cell receptor beta chains drawn from one sample of a study of T cell responses to AZD1222 COVID-19 vaccine. The table came from immunoSEQ multiplex PCR; TCRdb's copy has only in-frame clones and leaves some out. The top ten hold 22% of the sample, which has 95,000 to 110,000 clones, around 91% seen once. The specimen was peripheral blood, collected on day 0 of AZD1222 vaccination. These TCRs come from an adult in good health. Each CDR3 is given with its conserved first and last residue. A D gene is named only where the DNA matches it firmly. Size tells how often a clone was seen (once, few, many) or the class of an expanded clone, and some rows leave it out.

NA	TRBJ1-2	NA	TRBV5-6	CASSRRGQMRGYGYTF	TGTGCCAGCAGCCGCCGGGGACAAATGAGAGGCTATGGCTACACCTTC
NA	TRBJ2-5	TRBD2	TRBV5-6	CASSLKERGVWETQYF	TGTGCCAGCAGCTTGAAGGAGCGGGGGGTTTGGGAGACCCAGTACTTC
NA	TRBJ1-1	TRBD1	TRBV6-1	CASSETPTGVTEAFF	TGTGCCAGCAGTGAAACTCCGACAGGGGTCACTGAAGCTTTCTTT
NA	TRBJ2-2	NA	TRBV7-2	CASTPAGGFGELFF	TGTGCCAGCACCCCGGCTGGGGGCTTCGGGGAGCTGTTTTTT
NA	TRBJ2-5	NA	TRBV29-1	CSVYRVETQYF	TGCAGCGTTTACAGGGTGGAGACCCAGTACTTC
NA	TRBJ2-7	TRBD2	TRBV7-8	CASSLFPGTSDEQYF	TGTGCCAGCAGCTTGTTTCCCGGGACTAGCGACGAGCAGTACTTC
once	TRBJ1-2	TRBD1	TRBV19	CASSTGTGGYGYTF	TGTGCCAGTAGTACAGGGACAGGGGGCTATGGCTACACCTTC
few	TRBJ2-3	TRBD2	TRBV24-1	CATSDRTSGGQDTQYF	TGTGCCACCAGTGACCGGACTAGCGGGGGGCAAGATACGCAGTATTTT
NA	TRBJ2-7	TRBD1	TRBV19	CASSLRTGLTEQYF	TGTGCCAGTAGTCTACGGACAGGCTTGACCGAGCAGTACTTC
NA	TRBJ2-4	NA	TRBV7-2	CASSLRSGPLAKNIQYF	TGTGCCAGCAGCTTACGGTCCGGACCCCTCGCCAAAAACATTCAGTACTTC
NA	TRBJ2-7	NA	TRBV9	CASSVSAYSYEQYF	TGTGCCAGCAGCGTCTCGGCCTACTCCTACGAGCAGTACTTC
NA	TRBJ1-1	NA	TRBV7-8	CASSPAQGYLTTEAFF	TGTGCCAGCAGCCCGGCCCAGGGATATCTGACCACTGAAGCTTTCTTT
once	TRBJ2-3	NA	TRBV9	CASSFRGGRPPDTQYF	TGTGCCAGCAGCTTCAGGGGGGGCAGACCCCCGGATACGCAGTATTTT
NA	TRBJ1-5	TRBD1	TRBV18	CASSLRDRVSNQPQHF	TGTGCCAGCTCTCTCCGGGACAGGGTTAGCAATCAGCCCCAGCATTTT
NA	TRBJ2-3	NA	TRBV2	CASSESKGLVSEDTQYF	TGTGCCAGCAGTGAAAGTAAGGGCCTAGTCTCAGAAGATACGCAGTATTTT
NA	TRBJ1-6	NA	TRBV11-2	CASSWQGPNNSPLHF	TGTGCCAGCAGCTGGCAGGGACCGAATAATTCACCCCTCCACTTT
NA	TRBJ2-5	TRBD1	TRBV7-2	CASSPGGRGTETQYF	TGTGCCAGCAGCCCAGGGGGAAGGGGCACAGAGACCCAGTACTTC
once	TRBJ2-1	NA	TRBV18	CASSPPAGQNYNEQFF	TGTGCCAGCTCACCACCCGCCGGCCAGAACTACAATGAGCAGTTCTTC
NA	TRBJ1-5	NA	TRBV6-2/TRBV6-3	CASSYEINQPQHF	TGTGCCAGCAGTTACGAAATAAATCAGCCCCAGCATTTT
once	TRBJ1-1	NA	TRBV7-9	CASSPTANTEAFF	TGTGCCAGCAGCCCGACGGCGAACACTGAAGCTTTCTTT
NA	TRBJ1-5	NA	TRBV7-8	CASSLASGRDQPQHF	TGTGCCAGCAGCTTAGCGTCAGGGAGGGATCAGCCCCAGCATTTT
NA	TRBJ1-1	NA	TRBV7-9	CASSLAQGYTEAFF	TGTGCCAGCAGCCTGGCCCAGGGCTACACTGAAGCTTTCTTT
NA	TRBJ2-3	NA	TRBV5-1	CASTPAVASTDTQYF	TGCGCCAGCACACCCGCAGTGGCTAGCACAGATACGCAGTATTTT
NA	TRBJ2-1	NA	TRBV7-2	CASSPNGWNEQFF	TGTGCCAGCAGCCCAAACGGCTGGAATGAGCAGTTCTTC
once	TRBJ1-2	NA	TRBV3-1/TRBV3-2	CASSQGQAHGYTF	TGTGCCAGCAGCCAAGGACAGGCCCATGGCTACACCTTC
NA	TRBJ2-1	NA	TRBV4-1	CASSQGFYNEQFF	TGCGCCAGCAGCCAAGGCTTTTACAATGAGCAGTTCTTC
NA	TRBJ1-1	TRBD1	TRBV10-3	CAISPGDRLNTEAFF	TGTGCCATCAGTCCCGGGGACAGGTTGAACACTGAAGCTTTCTTT
NA	TRBJ1-1	NA	TRBV4-3	CASSQARGGWAFF	TGCGCCAGCAGCCAAGCTCGGGGCGGGTGGGCTTTCTTT
NA	TRBJ2-2	TRBD1	TRBV5-1	CASSSLGTGGFANTGELFF	TGCGCCAGCAGCTCACTAGGGACAGGGGGCTTCGCGAACACCGGGGAGCTGTTTTTT
NA	TRBJ1-2	TRBD1	TRBV19	CASSSDRAGYGYTF	TGTGCCAGTAGTTCCGACAGGGCGGGCTATGGCTACACCTTC
NA	TRBJ1-2	TRBD1	TRBV4-1	CASSQEPGQGVSRYYGYTF	TGCGCCAGCAGCCAAGAGCCGGGACAGGGGGTCAGCCGGTACTATGGCTACACCTTC
once	TRBJ2-1	TRBD1	TRBV11-2	CASSPDRLNNEQFF	TGTGCCAGCAGCCCGGACAGGTTGAACAATGAGCAGTTCTTC
NA	TRBJ2-3	NA	TRBV18	CASSLPGTDTQYF	TGTGCCAGCTCACTACCGGGCACAGATACGCAGTATTTT
NA	TRBJ1-5	NA	TRBV3-1/TRBV3-2	CASSQEVGNQPQHF	TGTGCCAGCAGCCAAGAAGTGGGGAATCAGCCCCAGCATTTT
NA	TRBJ2-1	NA	TRBV6-1	CASSEHGNEQFF	TGTGCCAGCAGTGAACACGGAAATGAGCAGTTCTTC
NA	TRBJ2-4	NA	TRBV5-6	CASSSPIAKNIQYF	TGTGCCAGCAGCTCGCCTATAGCCAAAAACATTCAGTACTTC
NA	TRBJ2-2	NA	TRBV9	CASSTRDTTRGELFF	TGTGCCAGCAGCACCCGGGACACCACTCGGGGGGAGCTGTTTTTT
once	TRBJ1-3	TRBD1	TRBV6-1	CASSEEQGAFGNTIYF	TGTGCCAGCAGTGAAGAACAGGGGGCATTTGGAAACACCATATATTTT
many	TRBJ2-3	TRBD2	TRBV4-3	CASSQELGGSGADTQYF	TGCGCCAGCAGCCAAGAGCTGGGGGGGTCCGGGGCAGATACGCAGTATTTT
once	TRBJ2-7	NA	TRBV6-2/TRBV6-3	CASSALTGSYEQYF	TGTGCCAGCAGTGCGCTGACGGGATCCTACGAGCAGTACTTC
NA	TRBJ1-6	NA	TRBV5-1	CASSSGLPLDNSPLHF	TGCGCCAGCAGCTCAGGGCTACCTCTAGATAATTCACCCCTCCACTTT
once	TRBJ1-4	TRBD1	TRBV6-5	CASSRGTGEKLFF	TGTGCCAGCAGCCGCGGGACAGGCGAAAAACTGTTTTTT
NA	TRBJ1-3	TRBD1	TRBV7-8	CASSLARAGGSGNTIYF	TGTGCCAGCAGCTTAGCGCGGGCAGGGGGCTCTGGAAACACCATATATTTT
NA	TRBJ2-5	NA	TRBV19	CASSWGAGETQYF	TGTGCCAGTAGTTGGGGGGCTGGGGAGACCCAGTACTTC
NA	TRBJ2-7	TRBD2	TRBV6-6	CASSNAVGLASYEQYF	TGTGCCAGCAGTAATGCTGTGGGACTAGCTTCCTACGAGCAGTACTTC
once	TRBJ1-5	NA	TRBV29-1	CSVEVNSNQPQHF	TGCAGCGTTGAGGTGAATAGCAATCAGCCCCAGCATTTT
few	TRBJ1-3	NA	TRBV13	CASSPRGGRYSGNTIYF	TGTGCCAGCAGCCCGCGAGGGGGGCGATACTCTGGAAACACCATATATTTT
NA	TRBJ1-3	NA	TRBV18	CASSSSQGAGNTIYF	TGTGCCAGCTCATCATCACAGGGCGCTGGAAACACCATATATTTT
few	TRBJ1-3	NA	TRBV7-2	CASSLVRGLSGNTIYF	TGTGCCAGCAGCTTAGTCAGGGGTTTAAGTGGAAACACCATATATTTT
NA	TRBJ1-6	NA	TRBV7-2	CASSLVLRNSPLHF	TGTGCCAGCAGCTTAGTCCTGAGGAATTCACCCCTCCACTTT
NA	TRBJ1-1	NA	TRBV19	CASSIRREDTEAFF	TGTGCCAGTAGTATTCGTCGGGAGGACACTGAAGCTTTCTTT
NA	TRBJ2-7	NA	TRBV7-2	CASSLFKAYEQYF	TGTGCCAGCAGCTTATTTAAGGCGTACGAGCAGTACTTC
NA	TRBJ1-1	NA	TRBV29-1	CSVAAGKDTEAFF	TGCAGCGTTGCGGCAGGGAAGGACACTGAAGCTTTCTTT
NA	TRBJ2-2	NA	TRBV4-3	CASSRIVGGLTGELFF	TGCGCCAGCAGCCGGATTGTTGGGGGATTAACCGGGGAGCTGTTTTTT
NA	TRBJ2-2	TRBD2	TRBV2	CASNFLGGSNGELFF	TGTGCCAGCAATTTCCTGGGAGGGTCAAACGGGGAGCTGTTTTTT
NA	TRBJ1-2	NA	TRBV12-3/TRBV12-4	CATRLGVVMGYTF	TGTGCCACCCGACTGGGGGTCGTAATGGGCTACACCTTC